This T cell receptor beta chain was found in a study of T-cell memory formation after mild COVID-19. Overall study context: Most TCR clusters belonged to a single donor.

This clonotype occurred a few times. The antigen is unknown. Study conclusions and caveats: The study detected some responding clones in pre-infection memory, suggesting cross-reactive memory joined. CM and EM subsets held most contracting CD4+ clones; EMRA held CD8+ ones.

The TCR alpha and TCR beta cDNA libraries, bearing sample barcodes and UMIs, were generated by 5'RACE using constant-segment primers. TCRdb processed the 5' RACE reads anew with MiXCR; each CDR3 protein has one entry. The sample lists about 210,000 distinct CDR3 sequences, 8% to 11% occurring once. Losses at the gene ends were 2 bases for V and 1 base for J; bases not matched to a gene: 2. The germline V gene has CDR1 SGHRS and CDR2 YFSETQ. The CDR3 totals 15 residues. V is TRBV5-1 and J is TRBJ2-2; TRBD1 matches at 7 bases. Sequenced material: PBMCs or a T cell subset sorted from them (not recorded which). The TCR originated in a man aged 18 to 29 who had mild COVID-19 (a few samples of this study predate the infection). Cell type and time point are not known. CDR3 in amino acids: CASSFYRGNTGELFF. The CDR3 coding sequence is TGCGCCAGCAGCTTCTACAGGGGGAACACCGGGGAGCTGTTTTTT.